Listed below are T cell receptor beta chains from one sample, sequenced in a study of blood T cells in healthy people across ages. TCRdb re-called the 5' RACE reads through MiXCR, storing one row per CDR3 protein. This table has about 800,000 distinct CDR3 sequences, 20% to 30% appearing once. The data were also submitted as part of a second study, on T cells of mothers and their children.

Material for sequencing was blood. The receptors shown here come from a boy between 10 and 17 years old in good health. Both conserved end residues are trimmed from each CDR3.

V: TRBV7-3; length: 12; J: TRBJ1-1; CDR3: ASSLNGGGPEAF
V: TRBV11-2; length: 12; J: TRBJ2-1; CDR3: ASSLDGLYNEQF
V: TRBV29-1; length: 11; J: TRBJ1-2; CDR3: SVDGGDGYGYT
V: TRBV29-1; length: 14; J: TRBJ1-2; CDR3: SVVLASEVGNSGYT
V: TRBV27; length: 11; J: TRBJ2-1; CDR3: ASSLRVWDEQF
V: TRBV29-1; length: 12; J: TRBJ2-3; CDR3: SVVRGERADTQY
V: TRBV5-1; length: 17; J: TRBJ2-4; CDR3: ASSQLGTGDYWAKNIQY
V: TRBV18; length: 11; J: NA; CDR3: ASSPVGPHEQY
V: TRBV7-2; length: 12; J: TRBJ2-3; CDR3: ASSLYPRTDTQY
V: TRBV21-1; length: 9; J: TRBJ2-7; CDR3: ASSQGREQY
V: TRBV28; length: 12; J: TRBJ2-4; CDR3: ASSIRDTSFIQY
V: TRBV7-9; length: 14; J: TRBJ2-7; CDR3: ASSFPGLAGVYEQY
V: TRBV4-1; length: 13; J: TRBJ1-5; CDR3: ASSQVLDSNQPQH
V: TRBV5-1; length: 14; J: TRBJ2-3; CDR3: ASSFSDRGSADTQY
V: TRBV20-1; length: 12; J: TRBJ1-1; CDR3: SARVPGGNTEAF
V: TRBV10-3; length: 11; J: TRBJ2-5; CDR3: AISEFQGETQY
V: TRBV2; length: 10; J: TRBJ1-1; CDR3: ASSTQNTEAF
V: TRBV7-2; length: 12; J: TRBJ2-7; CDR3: ASSSWTGNNEQY
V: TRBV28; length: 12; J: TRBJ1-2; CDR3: ASSLSDGDYGYT
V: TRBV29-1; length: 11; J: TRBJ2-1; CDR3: SADTGHNNEQF
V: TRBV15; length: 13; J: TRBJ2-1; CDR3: ATSDTGVSYNEQF
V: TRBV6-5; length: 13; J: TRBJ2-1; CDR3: ASRPTGGSNNEQF
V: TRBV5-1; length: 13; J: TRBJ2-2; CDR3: ASSLLGAGGGELF
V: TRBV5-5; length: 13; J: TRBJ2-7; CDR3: ASSSDRTGAYEQY
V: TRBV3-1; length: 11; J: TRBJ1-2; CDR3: ASSQDSGGGYT
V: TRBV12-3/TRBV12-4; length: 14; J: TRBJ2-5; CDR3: ASSGTSQRPQETQY
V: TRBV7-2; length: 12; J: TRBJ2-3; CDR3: ASSTTTSSDTQY
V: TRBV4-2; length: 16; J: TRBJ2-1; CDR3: ASSQDPTSGYTYNEQF
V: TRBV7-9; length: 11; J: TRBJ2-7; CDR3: ASSLAGIYEQY
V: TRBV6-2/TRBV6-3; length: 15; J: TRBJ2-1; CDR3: ASSSATSGRNYNEQF
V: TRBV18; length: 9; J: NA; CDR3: ASSPDREQF
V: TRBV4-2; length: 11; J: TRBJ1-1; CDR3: ASSQDVVAEAF
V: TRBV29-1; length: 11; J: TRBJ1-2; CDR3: SVLPGQGYGYT